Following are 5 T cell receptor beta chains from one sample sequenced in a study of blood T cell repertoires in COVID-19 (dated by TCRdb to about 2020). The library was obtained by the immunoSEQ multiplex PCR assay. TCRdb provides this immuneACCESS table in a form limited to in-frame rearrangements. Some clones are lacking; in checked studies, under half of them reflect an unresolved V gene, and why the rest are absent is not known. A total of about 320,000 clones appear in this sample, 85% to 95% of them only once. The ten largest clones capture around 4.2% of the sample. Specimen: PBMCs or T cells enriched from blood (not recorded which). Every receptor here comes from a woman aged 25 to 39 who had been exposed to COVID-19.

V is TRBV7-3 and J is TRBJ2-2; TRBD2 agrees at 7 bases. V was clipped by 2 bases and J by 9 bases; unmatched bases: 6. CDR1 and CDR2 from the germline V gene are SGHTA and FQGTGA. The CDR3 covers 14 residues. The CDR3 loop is CASSLRGGKRELFF. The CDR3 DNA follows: TGTGCCAGCAGCTTACGCGGGGGAAAAAGGGAGCTGTTTTTT.

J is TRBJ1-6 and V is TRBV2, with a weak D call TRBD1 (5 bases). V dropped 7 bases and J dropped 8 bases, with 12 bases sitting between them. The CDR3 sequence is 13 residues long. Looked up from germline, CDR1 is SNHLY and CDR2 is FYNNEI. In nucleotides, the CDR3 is TGTGCCAGCAATCAGGGTATGGATTCACCCCTCCACTTT. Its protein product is CASNQGMDSPLHF.

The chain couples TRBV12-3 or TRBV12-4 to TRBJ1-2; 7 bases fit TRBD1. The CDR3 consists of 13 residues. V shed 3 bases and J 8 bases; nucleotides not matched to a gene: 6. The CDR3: CASSFDRDTGYTF. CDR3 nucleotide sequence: TGTGCCAGCAGTTTCGACAGGGATACAGGCTACACCTTC.

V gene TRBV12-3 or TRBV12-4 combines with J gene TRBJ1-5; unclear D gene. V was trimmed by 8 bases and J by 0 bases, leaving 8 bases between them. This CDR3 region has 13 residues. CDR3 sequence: CASGIYSNQPQHF. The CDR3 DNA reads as TGTGCCAGCGGCATTTATAGCAATCAGCCCCAGCATTTT.

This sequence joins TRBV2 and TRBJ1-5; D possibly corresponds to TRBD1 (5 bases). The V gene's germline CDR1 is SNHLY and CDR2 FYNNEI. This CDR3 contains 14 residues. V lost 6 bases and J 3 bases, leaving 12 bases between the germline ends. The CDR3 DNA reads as TGTGCCAGCAGCACAGACAGTTACAATCAGCCCCAGCATTTT. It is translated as CASSTDSYNQPQHF.